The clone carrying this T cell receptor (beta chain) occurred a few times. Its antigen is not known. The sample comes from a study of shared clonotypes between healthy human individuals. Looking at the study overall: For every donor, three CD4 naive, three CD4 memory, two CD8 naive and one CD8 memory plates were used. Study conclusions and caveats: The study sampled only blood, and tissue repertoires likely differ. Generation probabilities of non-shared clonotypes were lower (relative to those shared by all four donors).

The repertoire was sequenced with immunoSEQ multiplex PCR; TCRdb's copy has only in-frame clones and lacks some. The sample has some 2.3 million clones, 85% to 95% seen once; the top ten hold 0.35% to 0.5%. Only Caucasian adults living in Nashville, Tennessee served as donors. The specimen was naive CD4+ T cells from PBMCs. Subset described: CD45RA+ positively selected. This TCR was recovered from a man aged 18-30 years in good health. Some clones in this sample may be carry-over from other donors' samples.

This CDR3 is CASSRTDSGWAGYTF. The CDR3 DNA follows: TGTGCCAGCAGTCGCACGGACAGCGGCTGGGCCGGCTACACCTTC. The gene calls are TRBV7-2 and TRBJ1-2, with TRBD1 as a possible D gene (6 bases). V gave up 6 bases and J gave up 8 bases, with 22 bases separating them. The germline V gene encodes CDR1 SGHTA and CDR2 FQGNSA. The CDR3 covers 15 residues.